This T cell receptor (beta chain) was sequenced during a study of shared clonotypes between healthy human individuals. The study's findings and limits: Relative to memory subsets, naive subsets generally showed larger estimated richness.

As for this clone: What it recognizes is unknown.

V lost 4 bases and J 7 bases, leaving 12 bases between the germline ends. The germline gives CDR1 SGHRS, CDR2 YFSETQ. CDR3 size: 13 residues. Data came from immunoSEQ multiplex PCR; TCRdb stores just in-frame clones and leaves some out. The repertoire holds some 2,100,000 clones, with approximately 96% as singletons. The V gene is TRBV5-1, the J gene TRBJ2-1; possibly TRBD1 for D (6 bases). Material for sequencing was naive CD4+ T cells sorted from blood. Subset of the sample: CD45RA+ positively selected. The sequence was collected from a man aged 18 to 30 in good health. The CDR3 loop reads CASSAGQLNEQFF. In DNA, the CDR3 is TGCGCCAGCAGCGCAGGACAGTTGAATGAGCAGTTCTTC.